One TCR beta chain is described in this entry. Its antigen is not known. These data belong to a study of OX40 agonist ivuxolimab in advanced cancers. In germline, CDR1 is LNHDA, CDR2 SQIVND (reference sequence). The V and J ends lost 3 bases and 7 bases respectively, with 12 bases between them. The CDR3 is made up of 13 amino acids. Clones were sequenced by immunoSEQ multiplex PCR, and TCRdb holds only the in-frame ones, with some missing. This sample has about 91,000 clones, with approximately 90% found just once. Study conclusions and caveats: Nonresponders, in some cases, also had low normalized T-cell clonal expansion.

Sequenced here: CD4+ or CD8+ T cells sorted from blood, sampled in a trial of the OX40 agonist ivuxolimab. This TCR derives from an adult with an advanced solid tumor such as melanoma, head and neck, liver or kidney cancer. The chain couples TRBV19 to TRBJ2-5; D is uncertain. DNA of the CDR3: TGTGCCAGTAGTATGAATGGGGTTGGGACCCAGTACTTC. Residues: CASSMNGVGTQYF.